One sample yielded the 22 T cell receptor beta chains listed below, sequenced in a study of T-cell reconstitution after alpha-beta-depleted transplantation in children. A library of TCRbeta sequences, prepared with unique molecular identifiers, was generated. From the PCR reads, TCRdb called clonotypes with MiXCR, one entry per CDR3 protein. The sample has about 97,000 distinct CDR3 sequences; about 8% are singletons. The material was PBMCs, obtained before TCRalphabeta/CD19-depleted stem cell transplant. Receptors originate from a boy aged 2 to 9 with acute lymphoblastic leukemia, due to receive a stem cell transplant.

This clonotype occurred a few times. The V and J genes are TRBV4-3 and TRBJ2-1, with 9 bases matching TRBD2. J gave up 8 bases and V 0 bases, and 8 bases lay outside the gene matches. The CDR3 runs to 16 residues. Germline-derived CDR1 and CDR2 are LGHNA and YSLEER. The CDR3 DNA follows: TGCGCCAGCAGCCAAGATTTAAGCGGGGGGCCGCATGAGCAGTTCTTC. Translation gives CASSQDLSGGPHEQFF.

This clonotype was detected a few times. The CDR3 bases are TGTGCCAGCAGCTTAGGAGCCATGCCCGAGCAGTACTTC. This codes for CASSLGAMPEQYF. The chain carries TRBV7-8 and TRBJ2-7; D call uncertain. V gave up 1 base and J gave up 6 bases, with 10 bases separating them. Per the germline V gene, CDR1 is SGHVS and CDR2 is FQNEAQ. The CDR3 runs to 13 residues.

The chain combines TRBV3-1 with TRBJ2-1; no definite D call. CDR3 size: 15 residues. V was trimmed by 4 bases and J by 0 bases, leaving 10 bases between them. Per the germline V gene, CDR1 is LGHDT and CDR2 is YNNKEL (reference sequence). CDR3 sequence reads: CASSPGLHSYNEQFF. In DNA form, the CDR3 reads TGTGCCAGCAGCCCAGGTCTACACTCCTACAATGAGCAGTTCTTC.

This clonotype was seen a few times. Here the CDR3 DNA reads TGCGCCAGCAGCCCCGGGACAGGGGAAAGCAATCAGCCCCAGCATTTT. Translating it yields CASSPGTGESNQPQHF. The chain recombines TRBV5-1 with TRBJ1-5; 10 bases map to TRBD1. V lost 4 bases to trimming and J lost 1 base; unmatched junction nucleotides: 5. CDR1 is SGHRS, CDR2 YFSETQ, per germline. The CDR3 has 16 amino acids.

This clonotype was picked up many times. The chain joins TRBV7-2 to TRBJ2-7, with 11 nucleotides matching TRBD2. The CDR3 is made up of 13 amino acids. The J segment lost 7 bases and the V segment lost 1 base, leaving 0 bases of the junction unmatched. Germline V gene data show CDR1 as SGHTA and CDR2 as FQGNSA. The CDR3 bases are TGTGCCAGCAGCTTAGGACTAGCGGGGGAGCAGTACTTC. This codes for CASSLGLAGEQYF.

This clonotype turned up a few times. The V and J genes are TRBV5-6 and TRBJ2-3; D unresolved. Trimming removed 1 base at V and 2 bases at J, with 5 bases between. CDR1 and CDR2 (germline): SGHDT, YYEEEE. The CDR3 extends over 13 amino acids. The CDR3 DNA reads TGTGCCAGCAGCTTGAGGGCCACAGATACGCAGTATTTT. This codes for CASSLRATDTQYF.

Ten or more counts support this clonotype. This rearrangement joins TRBV6-4 to TRBJ2-3; D is uncertain. CDR1 MRHNA and CDR2 SNTAGT come from the germline V gene. The V end was cut by 3 bases, the J end by 2 bases, with 9 bases between. The CDR3 contains 14 residues. DNA of the CDR3: TGTGCCAGCAGTGATAAGCCTAACACAGATACGCAGTATTTT. Protein sequence: CASSDKPNTDTQYF.

This sequence joins TRBV12-3 or TRBV12-4 and TRBJ1-4, with 7 nucleotides matching TRBD1. The CDR3 consists of 15 residues. The ends lost 2 bases at V and 7 bases at J; junction bases unmatched: 7. The CDR3 sequence is CASSLNGGDSEKLFF. CDR3 sequence (DNA): TGTGCCAGCAGTTTAAACGGGGGGGACAGTGAAAAACTGTTTTTT.

At least ten counts were recorded for this clonotype. The V and J genes are TRBV6-1 and TRBJ1-6; tentatively, D is TRBD1 (6 bases). Germline CDR1 and CDR2: MNHNS and SASEGT. CDR3 length: 15 amino acids. Deletions cut 2 bases from V and 10 bases from J, with 15 bases between. The CDR3 DNA follows: TGTGCCAGCAGTGAAACCGAGGGGGGCGGATCACCCCTCCACTTT. Its protein is CASSETEGGGSPLHF.

This rearrangement joins TRBV4-1 to TRBJ2-1, with D possibly being TRBD1 (5 bases). This CDR3 spans 17 amino acids. Germline CDR1 and CDR2: MGHRA and YSYEKL. V lost 0 bases and J lost 5, with 17 bases in between. The DNA of the CDR3 is TGCGCCAGCAGCCAAGATACCCACAGGCTTCCCCACAATGAGCAGTTCTTC. The encoded protein is CASSQDTHRLPHNEQFF.

This clonotype came up many times. This chain joins TRBV4-3 and TRBJ2-3; D remains unclear. The CDR3 consists of 13 residues. The germline CDR1 and CDR2 sequences are LGHNA and YSLEER. The V end was cut by 5 bases, the J end by 4 bases, with 10 bases between. The CDR3 reads CASSATGPDTQYF. The CDR3 DNA follows: TGCGCCAGCAGCGCGACGGGCCCAGATACGCAGTATTTT.

This clonotype was recorded a few times. Here the CDR3 DNA reads TGTGCCACCAGTGAGCCCTACAGGGGGCTCGCCGGGGAGCTGTTTTTT. This codes for CATSEPYRGLAGELFF. The genes are TRBV24-1 and TRBJ2-2; TRBD1 matches 9 bases. The CDR3 spans 16 residues. Germline CDR1 and CDR2: KGHDR and SFDVKD. Losses at the gene ends were 4 bases for V and 6 bases for J; bases not matched to a gene: 8.

Ten or more counts support this clonotype. This chain links TRBV14 with TRBJ2-3, with D uncertain. The CDR3 is made up of 15 amino acids. Germline CDR1 is SGHDN and CDR2 is FVKESK. Deletions cut 0 bases from V and 3 bases from J, with 10 bases between. The CDR3: CASSQDFRNTDTQYF. The CDR3 bases are TGTGCCAGCAGCCAAGACTTCCGCAATACAGATACGCAGTATTTT.

In this sample, this clonotype turned up many times. This chain links TRBV6-6 with TRBJ1-5; no firm D call. Trimming shortened V by 1 base and J by 2 bases, and 21 bases separated the two germline ends. The CDR3 has 19 amino acids. Germline V gene lookup returns CDR1 MNHNY and CDR2 SVGAGI (reference sequence). The CDR3: CASSYFRPGFTWGNQPQHF. For the CDR3, the DNA is TGTGCCAGCAGTTACTTTCGTCCAGGTTTTACCTGGGGCAATCAGCCCCAGCATTTT.

This clonotype was seen repeatedly, ten times or more. V gene TRBV20-1 combines with J gene TRBJ2-1; tentative D call: TRBD1 (7 bases). Germline V gene data show CDR1 as DFQATT and CDR2 as SNEGSKA (reference sequence). Deletions cut 1 base from V and 4 bases from J, with 14 bases between. The CDR3 runs to 15 residues. The CDR3 region has the DNA TGCAGTGCTAGAGGCCCGACAGGGAGGTACAATGAGCAGTTCTTC. It codes for CSARGPTGRYNEQFF.

This clonotype was detected ten times or more. The chain joins TRBV7-9 to TRBJ2-3; D is uncertain. Germline-derived CDR1 and CDR2 are SEHNR and FQNEAQ (reference sequence). V was shortened by 0 bases and J by 2 bases, with 6 bases between the two germline ends. The CDR3 runs to 14 residues. CDR3 sequence reads: CASSLAGYTDTQYF. CDR3 sequence (DNA): TGTGCCAGCAGCTTAGCTGGATACACAGATACGCAGTATTTT.

This clonotype is judged medium-sized. The CDR3 nucleotides are TGCGCCAGCAGCGGGGGGGGCCGCTCCTACAATGAGCAGTTCTTC. It is translated as CASSGGGRSYNEQFF. The chain employs TRBV5-1 and TRBJ2-1, with D maybe TRBD2 (7 bases). The CDR3 loop spans 15 amino acids. The V end lost 4 bases, the J end lost 0 bases, and 11 bases lay between the germline ends. The V gene's germline CDR1 is SGHRS and CDR2 YFSETQ. Drawing the rest from reference TRBV5-1 and TRBJ2-1, the complete variable domain is KAGVTQTPRYLIKTRGQQVTLSCSPISGHRSVSWYQQTPGQGLQFLFEYFSETQRNKGNFPGRFSGRQFSNSRSEMNVSTLELGDSALYLCASSGGGRSYNEQFFGPGTRLTVL.

The chain joins TRBV12-3 or TRBV12-4 to TRBJ1-6, with TRBD1 matching 9 bases. The CDR3 runs to 17 residues. With V trimmed by 3 bases and J by 2 bases, 5 bases remained unmatched. The CDR3 DNA is TGTGCCAGCAGTTTCGGGACAGGGATTACCTATAATTCACCCCTCCACTTT. Encoded protein: CASSFGTGITYNSPLHF.

Comment on this clonotype: A junction boundary mismatches the germline segment, possibly from a read error. The V gene is TRBV6-1, the J gene TRBJ1-2; D gene uncertain. The CDR3 is 15 residues long. Germline lookup yields CDR1 MNHNS and CDR2 SASEGT. This chain's CDR3 is CASSEAHGGNYGYTF. The DNA for the CDR3 is TGTGCCAGCAGTGAAGCGCATGGAGGGAACTACGGCTACACCTTC.

This clonotype was counted ten times or more. V gene TRBV20-1 combines with J gene TRBJ1-1; TRBD1 aligns across 7 bases. V gave up 8 bases and J gave up 5 bases; unmatched junction bases: 8. This CDR3 has 12 amino acids. From germline, CDR1 is DFQATT and CDR2 SNEGSKA (reference sequence). CDR3 bases: TGCAGTCCCTACAGGGGAAGGACTGAAGCTTTCTTT. This codes for CSPYRGRTEAFF.

This clonotype was observed at least ten times. The V and J genes are TRBV2 and TRBJ2-7; D perhaps matches TRBD2 (5 bases). The CDR3 extends over 14 amino acids. Trimming shortened V by 4 bases and J by 7 bases, and 17 bases separated the two germline ends. Germline loops: CDR1 SNHLY, CDR2 FYNNEI. The CDR3 protein is CASSVEGALGEQYF. The CDR3 bases are TGTGCCAGCAGTGTTGAGGGTGCCCTAGGGGAGCAGTACTTC.

This clonotype has a handful of counts. The rearrangement uses TRBV11-2 and TRBJ2-1; the D gene is possibly TRBD2 (7 bases). Germline V gives CDR1 SGHAT, CDR2 FQNNGV. The CDR3 runs to 19 residues. The ends were cut back, 4 bases at V and 1 base at J, with 23 bases in the middle. CDR3 amino acids: CASSSIARGPAQSYNEQFF. In DNA, the CDR3 is TGTGCCAGCAGCTCAATAGCGCGGGGGCCTGCTCAATCCTACAATGAGCAGTTCTTC.